This entry lists 17 T cell receptor beta chains sequenced from one sample in a study of post-analysis software for immune sequencing data. Study-level points and caveats: Roughly 5 TRBV segments occurring more often in patients than controls included TRBV5-6, TRBV5-1 and TRBV20-1.

Their recognized antigens are unknown. TCR beta libraries were prepared from cDNA with unique molecular identifiers. TCRdb itself ran the PCR reads through MiXCR, one entry per CDR3 protein. The top ten clones hold 10% to 12% of a sample with roughly 650,000 distinct CDR3 sequences, 59% of them seen once. The specimen was blood. All receptors derive from a girl aged 2 to 9 with multiple sclerosis.

This clonotype was seen more than once but under ten times. The chain recombines TRBV20-1 with TRBJ2-5; 9 nucleotides line up with TRBD1. The length of the CDR3 is 14 residues. With 7 bases clipped from V and 0 bases from J, the junction kept 6 bases outside the gene matches. In germline, CDR1 is DFQATT, CDR2 SNEGSKA (reference sequence). CDR3 protein: CSDYRDRDQETQYF. The CDR3 DNA reads as TGCAGTGATTACCGGGACAGGGACCAAGAGACCCAGTACTTC.

This clonotype was detected only a few times. The V and J genes are TRBV5-1 and TRBJ1-2; D unresolved. The CDR3 totals 11 residues. The germline V gene encodes CDR1 SGHRS and CDR2 YFSETQ. The V end was cut by 0 bases, the J end by 7 bases, with 4 bases between. The CDR3 DNA is TGCGCCAGCAGCTTGGACAGTGGCTACACCTTC. This gives the protein CASSLDSGYTF.

The J gene is TRBJ2-7, the V gene TRBV7-2; possible D gene TRBD2, 6 bases. Germline CDR1 and CDR2: SGHTA and FQGNSA. Trimming removed 1 base at V and 3 bases at J, with 16 bases between. The CDR3 extends over 16 amino acids. The CDR3 region has the DNA TGTGCCAGCAGCTTAGTTGGTGGGAATAGCGGCTACGAGCAGTACTTC. Protein product: CASSLVGGNSGYEQYF.

This chain uses TRBV10-3 with TRBJ2-1, with D maybe TRBD1 (5 bases). The germline V gene encodes CDR1 ENHRY and CDR2 SYGVKD. Trimming left V 2 bases short and J 10 bases short, with 15 bases between. The length of the CDR3 is 14 residues. The CDR3 region is CAISERAGIGEQFF. In DNA, the CDR3 is TGTGCCATCAGTGAGCGGGCAGGGATCGGAGAGCAGTTCTTC.

This clonotype was seen a handful of times. The V gene is TRBV5-1, the J gene TRBJ2-1; 9 nucleotides agree with TRBD1. The CDR3 spans 16 residues. Germline values: CDR1 SGHRS, CDR2 YFSETQ. J gave up 8 bases and V 3 bases, and 12 bases lay outside the gene matches. The CDR3: CASSSVPGQGPDEQFF. CDR3 in DNA: TGCGCCAGCAGCTCAGTCCCGGGACAGGGTCCAGATGAGCAGTTCTTC.

The chain is built from TRBV20-1 and TRBJ2-1; 7 nucleotides match TRBD2. CDR1 is DFQATT, CDR2 SNEGSKA, per germline (reference sequence). CDR3 length: 14 amino acids. Unmatched junction bases numbered 8, after V lost 6 bases and J lost 3 bases. CDR3 bases: TGCAGTGCCGAGGCCCGGGGGGACTACAATGAGCAGTTCTTC. Translation gives CSAEARGDYNEQFF.

This chain links TRBV6-2 or TRBV6-3 with TRBJ2-1, with 9 bases aligning to TRBD2. The CDR3 extends over 15 amino acids. Germline CDR1 and CDR2: MNHEY and SVGEGT. Losses at the gene ends were 4 bases for V and 5 bases for J; bases not matched to a gene: 6. The CDR3 loop is CASSSSGRKNNEQFF. For the CDR3, the DNA is TGTGCCAGCAGTTCCAGCGGGAGGAAAAACAATGAGCAGTTCTTC.

This clonotype came up a few times. The CDR3 region has the DNA TGTGCCAGCAGCCGCGGACAGGGGGCTTATGAGACCCAGTACTTC. Amino acid sequence: CASSRGQGAYETQYF. The V call is TRBV3-1, the J call TRBJ2-5, with 11 bases fitting TRBD1. V trimming: 4 bases; J trimming: 5 bases; junction bases outside the gene matches: 6. The length of the CDR3 is 15 residues. The germline CDR1 and CDR2 sequences are LGHDT and YNNKEL (reference sequence).

This sequence joins TRBV4-3 and TRBJ2-3; 7 bases fit TRBD1. This CDR3 has 17 amino acids. V shed 3 bases, J shed 2 bases, and the junction held 11 bases outside the gene matches. Germline-derived CDR1 and CDR2 are LGHNA and YSLEER. CDR3 loop: CASSQLGQTPYTDTQYF. The CDR3 coding sequence is TGCGCCAGCAGCCAGCTGGGACAGACTCCTTACACAGATACGCAGTATTTT.

The rearrangement joins TRBV5-1 to TRBJ1-1; 7 nucleotides match TRBD1. The germline V gene encodes CDR1 SGHRS and CDR2 YFSETQ. The J segment lost 7 bases and the V segment lost 4 bases, leaving 10 bases of the junction unmatched. The CDR3 runs 14 residues. The CDR3 reads CASSPGTVSFEAFF. In nucleotides, the CDR3 is TGCGCCAGCAGCCCAGGGACAGTCAGTTTTGAAGCTTTCTTT.

This clonotype was recorded a few times. One base away lies a much larger clone, so this may be a sequencing read error. V is TRBV12-3 or TRBV12-4 and J is TRBJ2-3; no clear D gene. The CDR3 is 11 residues long. CDR3 residues: CASRLADTQYF. CDR3 nucleotide sequence: TGTGCCAGCAGGTTAGCAGATACGCAGTATTTT.

The CDR3 region is CASSFLKDRADEQFF. The CDR3 DNA is TGCGCCAGCAGCTTCCTAAAGGACAGGGCTGATGAGCAGTTCTTC. The rearrangement joins TRBV5-1 to TRBJ2-1; TRBD1 agrees at 8 bases. This CDR3 is built from 15 residues. Germline V gene lookup returns CDR1 SGHRS and CDR2 YFSETQ. V dropped 2 bases and J dropped 8; count of bases not matched to a gene: 9.

This clonotype came up once. The rearrangement uses TRBV29-1 and TRBJ1-1; D might be TRBD1 (5 bases). The CDR3 loop spans 13 amino acids. The germline CDR1 and CDR2 sequences are SQVTM and ANQGSEA. The V and J ends lost 3 bases and 1 base respectively, with 9 bases between them. The CDR3 DNA sequence: TGCAGCGTTGATCCGGGGGAGAACACTGAAGCTTTCTTT. Translating it yields CSVDPGENTEAFF. The full variable domain, completed using reference TRBV29-1 and TRBJ1-1, is SAVISQKPSRDICQRGTSLTIQCQVDSQVTMMFWYRQQPGQSLTLIATANQGSEATYESGFVIDKFPISRPNLTFSTLTVSNMSPEDSSIYLCSVDPGENTEAFFGQGTRLTVV.

V usage is TRBV6-1 and J usage is TRBJ2-3; no definite D call. V gave up 7 bases and J gave up 1 base, with 15 bases separating them. The V gene's germline CDR1 is MNHNS and CDR2 SASEGT. The CDR3 length is 15 residues. CDR3 sequence (DNA): TGTGCCAGCAAGTTCGTCCAGCTTCGCACAGATACGCAGTATTTT. Its protein is CASKFVQLRTDTQYF.

The chain joins TRBV6-5 to TRBJ1-5; no clear D gene. The CDR3 consists of 14 residues. V was pared by 5 bases and J by 4 bases, with 12 bases between. Germline V CDR1 and CDR2: MNHEY, SVGAGI. The CDR3 region is CASSPRLGNQPQHF. In DNA, the CDR3 is TGTGCCAGCAGTCCTCGTCTAGGTAATCAGCCCCAGCATTTT.

This chain connects TRBV12-3 or TRBV12-4 to TRBJ2-5; possible D gene TRBD2, 7 bases. The CDR3 runs to 15 residues. Between the trimmed V and J ends, which lost 1 base and 6 bases, there was a span of 15 bases. CDR3 in DNA: TGTGCCAGCAGTTTAGAGGGGGGGACGGGGAAGACCCAGTACTTC. As protein: CASSLEGGTGKTQYF.

The V and J genes are TRBV6-2 or TRBV6-3 and TRBJ2-1; D unclear. V was cut by 2 bases and J by 9 bases, with 5 bases left in between. CDR3 length: 11 amino acids. Germline V gives CDR1 MNHEY, CDR2 SVGEGT. CDR3 sequence reads: CASSYPAEQFF. The CDR3 nucleotides are TGTGCCAGCAGTTACCCCGCTGAGCAGTTCTTC.